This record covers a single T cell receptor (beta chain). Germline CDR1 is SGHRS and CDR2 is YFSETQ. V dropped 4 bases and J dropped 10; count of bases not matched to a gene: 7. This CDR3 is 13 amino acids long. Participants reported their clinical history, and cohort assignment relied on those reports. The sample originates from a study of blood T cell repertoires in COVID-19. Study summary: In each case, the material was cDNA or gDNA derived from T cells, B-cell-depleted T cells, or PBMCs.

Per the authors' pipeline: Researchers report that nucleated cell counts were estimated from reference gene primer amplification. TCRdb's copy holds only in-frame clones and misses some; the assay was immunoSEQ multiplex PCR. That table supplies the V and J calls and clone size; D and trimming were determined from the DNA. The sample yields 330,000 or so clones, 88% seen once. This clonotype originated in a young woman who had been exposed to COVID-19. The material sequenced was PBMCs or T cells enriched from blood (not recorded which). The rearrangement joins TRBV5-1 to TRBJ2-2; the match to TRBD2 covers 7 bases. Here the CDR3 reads CASSRDYGVELFF. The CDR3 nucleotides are TGCGCCAGCAGCCGGGACTATGGGGTGGAGCTGTTTTTT.